The clone carrying this T cell receptor (beta chain) was detected a few times. The entry originates in a study of early T cells in non-severe SARS-CoV-2 infection. CDR3 length: 13 amino acids. J lost 2 bases, V lost 7 bases, and 7 bases had no gene match. CDR1 is DFQATT, CDR2 SNEGSKA, per germline (reference sequence). Attachment of unique molecular identifiers to individual cDNA molecules was performed. TCRdb re-called the 5' RACE reads through MiXCR, storing one row per CDR3 protein. The sample lists about 110,000 distinct CDR3 sequences; over 10% were seen once. The chain couples TRBV20-1 to TRBJ2-7; TRBD2 matches 8 bases. The material was whole blood, obtained at baseline. This clonotype originated in an adult who was a healthcare worker with PCR-confirmed SARS-CoV-2 infection or an uninfected control (not recorded which). For the CDR3, the DNA is TGCAGTGTTACGGACGGGGGGGCCTACGAGCAGTACTTC. Protein product: CSVTDGGAYEQYF.